These 12 T cell receptor beta chains were sequenced from one sample in a study of blood T cell repertoires in COVID-19. Libraries were prepared by immunoSEQ multiplex PCR; TCRdb keeps only in-frame clonotypes and omits some of them. The sample lists approximately 25,000 clones, 81% seen once, with 2.5% in the top ten. The sequenced sample consisted of peripheral blood. Every receptor here comes from a woman in her seventies with COVID-19, enrolled during active disease.

The genes are TRBV4-3 and TRBJ2-5, with 10 bases lining up with TRBD1. Trimming cost V 4 bases and J 9 bases; bases outside gene matches: 11. The CDR3 has 15 residues. Germline V lookup: CDR1 LGHNA, CDR2 YSLEER. As DNA, the CDR3 is TGCGCCAGCAGCCCATCCCCGGGACAGGGGTCACCCCAGTACTTC. Its translation is CASSPSPGQGSPQYF.

The rearrangement links TRBV5-1 to TRBJ1-3; possible D gene TRBD1, 5 bases. V was pared by 0 bases and J by 2 bases, with 9 bases between. The CDR3 contains 15 residues. The germline gives CDR1 SGHRS, CDR2 YFSETQ. In DNA form, the CDR3 reads TGCGCCAGCAGCTTGGCCGGGGGTACTGGAAACACCATATATTTT. Translating it yields CASSLAGGTGNTIYF.

This chain uses TRBV7-6 with TRBJ2-1; 9 bases fit TRBD2. J gave up 0 bases and V 2 bases, and 11 bases lay outside the gene matches. Per germline, CDR1 SGHVS and CDR2 FNYEAQ. CDR3 size: 19 residues. The CDR3 region is CASSLKGAGGQSSYNEQFF. CDR3 DNA: TGTGCCAGCAGCTTAAAAGGAGCGGGGGGCCAGAGCTCCTACAATGAGCAGTTCTTC.

Worth noting for this clone: One junction end does not reproduce the germline sequence, and a read error may be involved. The rearrangement links TRBV29-1 to TRBJ1-1, with 9 bases identical to TRBD1. The length of the CDR3 is 12 residues. Looked up from germline, CDR1 is SQVTM and CDR2 is ANQGSEA. CDR3 DNA sequence: TGCAGCGCGCGGACAGGGGAGACCGTATGCCACTTT. Protein: CSARTGETVCHF.

This chain joins TRBV18 and TRBJ1-1; D unresolved. Trimming shortened V by 0 bases and J by 5 bases, and 7 bases separated the two germline ends. CDR1 is KGHSH, CDR2 LQKENI, per germline. The CDR3 is 13 amino acids. CDR3 DNA sequence: TGTGCCAGCTCACCACCCGTAACTACTGAAGCTTTCTTT. Translating gives CASSPPVTTEAFF.

The V gene is TRBV2, the J gene TRBJ1-2; 7 positions match TRBD1. V lost 5 bases and J lost 2; bases outside the gene matches: 5. Germline V lookup: CDR1 SNHLY, CDR2 FYNNEI. The CDR3 has 14 residues. The CDR3 nucleotides read TGTGCCAGCAGTTGGGACAGTCAGAACTATGGCTACACCTTC. This gives the protein CASSWDSQNYGYTF.

The V and J genes are TRBV7-2 and TRBJ2-1; D call uncertain. CDR3 size: 16 residues. Trimming removed 0 bases from V and 3 bases from J, with 12 bases in between. Germline loops: CDR1 SGHTA, CDR2 FQGNSA. The CDR3, as DNA: TGTGCCAGCAGCTTAGCGGGTCTAGTCAACTACAATGAGCAGTTCTTC. Its translation is CASSLAGLVNYNEQFF. Drawing the rest from reference TRBV7-2 and TRBJ2-1, the complete variable domain is GAGVSQSPSNKVTEKGKDVELRCDPISGHTALYWYRQSLGQGLEFLIYFQGNSAPDKSGLPSDRFSAERTGGSVSTLTIQRTQQEDSAVYLCASSLAGLVNYNEQFFGPGTRLTVL.

This clone has just one count. The rearrangement uses TRBV7-2 and TRBJ1-6, with 7 bases fitting TRBD1. This CDR3 region has 14 residues. Unmatched junction bases numbered 6, after V lost 8 bases and J lost 5 bases. The V gene's germline CDR1 is SGHTA and CDR2 FQGNSA. The CDR3, as DNA: TGTGCCAGCCGCGGGGACAGCAATAATTCACCCCTCCACTTT. As protein: CASRGDSNNSPLHF.

The rearrangement links TRBV7-9 to TRBJ1-2; no clear D. Germline V lookup: CDR1 SEHNR, CDR2 FQNEAQ (reference sequence). Trimming removed 1 base at V and 0 bases at J, with 18 bases between. The CDR3 loop spans 18 amino acids. The CDR3 nucleotides are TGTGCCAGCAGCTTAGGACGGGCAGGACTAAGTACTAACTATGGCTACACCTTC. Protein product: CASSLGRAGLSTNYGYTF.

The CDR3 is CASSQIDRGQETQYF. Here the CDR3 DNA reads TGTGCCAGCTCACAAATCGACAGGGGGCAAGAGACCCAGTACTTC. V usage is TRBV18 and J usage is TRBJ2-5; the match to TRBD1 covers 9 bases. Germline values: CDR1 KGHSH, CDR2 LQKENI. With 4 bases clipped from V and 2 bases from J, the junction kept 5 bases outside the gene matches. CDR3 length: 15 amino acids.

DNA for the CDR3: TGTGCCAGCAGCTCCACATGGAACACTGAAGCTTTCTTT. Translated: CASSSTWNTEAFF. The J gene is TRBJ1-1, the V gene TRBV11-3, with D unclear. Trimming shortened V by 4 bases and J by 1 base, and 7 bases separated the two germline ends. Germline V gene data show CDR1 as SGHNT and CDR2 as YENEEA. The CDR3 covers 13 residues.

This chain links TRBV9 with TRBJ2-7; TRBD1 aligns across 11 bases. Germline V gene sequence: CDR1 SGDLS, CDR2 YYNGEE. V dropped 4 bases and J dropped 6; count of bases not matched to a gene: 6. CDR3 length equals 14 residues. The CDR3 loop reads CASSPRGQGVEQYF. CDR3 coding DNA: TGTGCCAGCAGCCCAAGGGGACAGGGGGTCGAGCAGTACTTC. The complete variable domain, with remaining parts taken from reference TRBV9 and TRBJ2-7, reads DSGVTQTPKHLITATGQRVTLRCSPRSGDLSVYWYQQSLDQGLQFLIQYYNGEERAKGNILERFSAQQFPDLHSELNLSSLELGDSALYFCASSPRGQGVEQYFGPGTRLTVT.